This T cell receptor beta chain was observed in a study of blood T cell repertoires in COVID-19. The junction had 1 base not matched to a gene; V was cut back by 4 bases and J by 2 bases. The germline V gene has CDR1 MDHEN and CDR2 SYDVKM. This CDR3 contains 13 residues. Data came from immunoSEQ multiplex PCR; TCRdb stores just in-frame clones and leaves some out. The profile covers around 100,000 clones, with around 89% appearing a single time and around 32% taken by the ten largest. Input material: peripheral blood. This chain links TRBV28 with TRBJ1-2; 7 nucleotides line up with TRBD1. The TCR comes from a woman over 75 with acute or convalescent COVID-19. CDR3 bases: TGTGCCAGCAGTTCGGGACAGAACTATGGCTACACCTTC. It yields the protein CASSSGQNYGYTF.